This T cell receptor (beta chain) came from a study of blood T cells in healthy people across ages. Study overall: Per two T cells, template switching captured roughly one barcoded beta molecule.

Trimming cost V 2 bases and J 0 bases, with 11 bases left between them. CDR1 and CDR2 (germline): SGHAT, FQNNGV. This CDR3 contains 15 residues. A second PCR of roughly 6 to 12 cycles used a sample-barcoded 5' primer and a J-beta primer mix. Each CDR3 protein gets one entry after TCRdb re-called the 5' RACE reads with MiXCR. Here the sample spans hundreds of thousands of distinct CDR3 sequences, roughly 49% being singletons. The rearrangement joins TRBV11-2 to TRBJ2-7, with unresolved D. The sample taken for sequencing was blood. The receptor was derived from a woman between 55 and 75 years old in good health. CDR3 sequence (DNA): TGTGCCAGCAGCTTACGAACACGGCACTCCTACGAGCAGTACTTC. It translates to CASSLRTRHSYEQYF.